Sequencing of this T cell receptor (beta chain) was carried out in a study of early T cells in non-severe SARS-CoV-2 infection. Study-wide context: The input, bulk RNA from unsorted whole blood, was sequenced, and chains were unpaired.

Worth noting for this clonotype: Its antigen is as yet unknown.

Trimming took 2 bases from V and 3 from J, leaving 16 bases between them. The CDR3 covers 17 residues. CDR1 and CDR2 (germline): LGHDT, YNNKEL (reference sequence). The TCR library protocol was used to attach unique molecular identifiers. These identifiers were attached to individual cDNA molecules. TCRdb analysed the 5' RACE reads with MiXCR anew, one entry per CDR3 protein. The sample holds tens of thousands of distinct CDR3 sequences, 14% seen once. Findings and caveats of the study: Clonotype matching in VDJdb favored anti-spike CD8 responses and did not capture private and CD4 specificities.

This receptor was identified in an adult who was a healthcare worker with PCR-confirmed SARS-CoV-2 infection or an uninfected control (not recorded which). What was sequenced was whole blood. The V call is TRBV3-1, the J call TRBJ2-2, with D perhaps given as TRBD1 or TRBD2 (6 bases each). The CDR3: CASSQRPNGGYTGELFF. DNA of the CDR3: TGTGCCAGCAGCCAACGTCCCAACGGGGGCTACACCGGGGAGCTGTTTTTT.